Sequencing of this TCR beta chain was carried out in a study of metastatic and nonmetastatic thyroid tumors. Every patient was untreated before thyroid surgery. Findings of the study overall: Reportedly, malignant thyroid tumors had significantly higher TCR beta diversity than benign nodules, in blood and tumor.

This clone has a count of ten or more. What it binds is not known. V dropped 1 base and J dropped 5; count of bases not matched to a gene: 11. The CDR3 is 19 residues long. The V gene's germline CDR1 is SGHTA and CDR2 FQGTGA. TCRdb reassembled clones from the PCR reads with MiXCR. The sample has roughly 58,000 clones; more than 3.5% are singletons. The sample taken for sequencing was blood. The chain joins TRBV7-3 to TRBJ2-2, with 12 positions matching TRBD2. This sequence was found in a female donor with papillary thyroid cancer or a benign thyroid nodule (not recorded which). Some clones in this sample may be carry-over from other donors' samples. CDR3 bases: TGTGCCAGCAGCTTAAGCTCCACTAGCGGGAGGTGGGGGACCGGGGAGCTGTTTTTT. It is translated as CASSLSSTSGRWGTGELFF.